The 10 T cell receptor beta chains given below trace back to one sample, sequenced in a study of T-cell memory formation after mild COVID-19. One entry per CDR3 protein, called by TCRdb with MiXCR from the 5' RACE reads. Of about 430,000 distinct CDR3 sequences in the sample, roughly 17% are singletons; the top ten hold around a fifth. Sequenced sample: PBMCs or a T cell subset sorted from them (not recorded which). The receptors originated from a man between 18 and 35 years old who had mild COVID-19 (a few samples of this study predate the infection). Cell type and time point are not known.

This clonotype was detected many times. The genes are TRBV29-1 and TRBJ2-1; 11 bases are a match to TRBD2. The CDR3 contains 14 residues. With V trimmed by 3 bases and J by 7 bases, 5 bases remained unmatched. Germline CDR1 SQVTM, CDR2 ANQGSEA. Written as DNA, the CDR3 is TGCAGCGTTGATAGCGGGGGGGCCCGGAATGAGCAGTTCTTC. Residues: CSVDSGGARNEQFF.

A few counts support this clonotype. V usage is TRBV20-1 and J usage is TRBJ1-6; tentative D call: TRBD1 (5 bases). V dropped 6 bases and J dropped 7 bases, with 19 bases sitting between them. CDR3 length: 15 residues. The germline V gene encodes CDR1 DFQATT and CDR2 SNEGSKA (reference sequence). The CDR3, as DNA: TGCAGTGCCCCTCGAGGGACCGTTAACAATTCACCCCTCCACTTT. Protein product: CSAPRGTVNNSPLHF.

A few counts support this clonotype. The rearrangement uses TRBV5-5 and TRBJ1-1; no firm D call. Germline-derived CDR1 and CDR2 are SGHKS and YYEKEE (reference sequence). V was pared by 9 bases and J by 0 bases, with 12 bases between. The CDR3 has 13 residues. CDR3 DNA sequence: TGTGCCACACCCACGGGATTGAACACTGAAGCTTTCTTT. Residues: CATPTGLNTEAFF.

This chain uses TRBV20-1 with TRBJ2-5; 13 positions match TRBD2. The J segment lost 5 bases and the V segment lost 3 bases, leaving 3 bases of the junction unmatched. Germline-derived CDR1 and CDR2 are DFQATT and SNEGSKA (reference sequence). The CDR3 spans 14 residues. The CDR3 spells CSASSGLAGETQYF. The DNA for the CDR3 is TGCAGTGCTAGCTCGGGACTAGCGGGGGAGACCCAGTACTTC.

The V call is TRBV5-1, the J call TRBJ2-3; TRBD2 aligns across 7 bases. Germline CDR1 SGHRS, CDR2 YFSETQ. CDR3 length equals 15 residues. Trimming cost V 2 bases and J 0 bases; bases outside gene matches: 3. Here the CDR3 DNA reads TGCGCCAGCAGCTTAGAACTAGCGAGCACAGATACGCAGTATTTT. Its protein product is CASSLELASTDTQYF.

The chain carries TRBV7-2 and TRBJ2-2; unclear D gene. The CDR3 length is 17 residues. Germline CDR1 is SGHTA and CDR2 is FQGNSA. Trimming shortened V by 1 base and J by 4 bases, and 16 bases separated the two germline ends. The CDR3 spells CASSLDFERSCTGELFF. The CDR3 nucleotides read TGTGCCAGCAGCTTAGATTTCGAGAGGTCGTGCACCGGGGAGCTGTTTTTT.

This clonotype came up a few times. The CDR3 loop reads CASSVVPGGGNTIYF. The DNA of the CDR3 is TGTGCCAGCAGCGTAGTCCCGGGGGGCGGAAACACCATATATTTT. The chain is built from TRBV9 and TRBJ1-3, with TRBD1 as a possible D gene (6 bases). The CDR3 spans 15 residues. With 0 bases removed from V and 4 bases from J, the gap between germline ends came to 11 bases. CDR1 and CDR2 from the germline V gene are SGDLS and YYNGEE.

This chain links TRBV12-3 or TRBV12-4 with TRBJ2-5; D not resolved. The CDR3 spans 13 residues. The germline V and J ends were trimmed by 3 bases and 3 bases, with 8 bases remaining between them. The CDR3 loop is CASSFGIKETQYF. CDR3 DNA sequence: TGTGCCAGCAGTTTTGGGATTAAAGAGACCCAGTACTTC.

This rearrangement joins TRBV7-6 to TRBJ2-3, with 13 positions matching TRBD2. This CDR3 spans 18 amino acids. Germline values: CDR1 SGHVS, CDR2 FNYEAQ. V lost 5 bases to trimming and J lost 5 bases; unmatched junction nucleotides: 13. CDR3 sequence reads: CASSPLGGTSGVGDTQYF. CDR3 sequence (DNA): TGTGCCAGCAGCCCCCTGGGGGGGACTAGCGGGGTTGGAGATACGCAGTATTTT.

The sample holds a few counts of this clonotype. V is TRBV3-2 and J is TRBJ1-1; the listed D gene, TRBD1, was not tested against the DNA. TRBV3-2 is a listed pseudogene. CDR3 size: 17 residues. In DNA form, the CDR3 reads TGTGCCAGCAGCCCGCCAAGTGGCCGGGGCCGGGGCACTGAAGCTTTCTTT. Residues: CASSPPSGRGRGTEAFF.